The clone carrying this TCR beta chain appeared a single time. The CDR3 is made up of 15 amino acids. V lost 2 bases and J lost 6, with 15 bases in between. Per germline, CDR1 SGHRS and CDR2 YFSETQ. This specimen comes from a study of control samples from healthy donors and cancer patients. Clones were sequenced by immunoSEQ multiplex PCR, and TCRdb holds only the in-frame ones, with some missing. The sample yields more than 85,000 clones, approximately 90% seen once. The sequencing input was blood. The genes are TRBV5-1 and TRBJ1-5, with TRBD1 as a possible D gene (6 bases). This TCR was recovered from a woman in her forties or fifties in good health. This CDR3 is CASSFSGASGQPQHF. In DNA, the CDR3 is TGCGCCAGCAGCTTCTCGGGGGCGTCGGGTCAGCCCCAGCATTTT.